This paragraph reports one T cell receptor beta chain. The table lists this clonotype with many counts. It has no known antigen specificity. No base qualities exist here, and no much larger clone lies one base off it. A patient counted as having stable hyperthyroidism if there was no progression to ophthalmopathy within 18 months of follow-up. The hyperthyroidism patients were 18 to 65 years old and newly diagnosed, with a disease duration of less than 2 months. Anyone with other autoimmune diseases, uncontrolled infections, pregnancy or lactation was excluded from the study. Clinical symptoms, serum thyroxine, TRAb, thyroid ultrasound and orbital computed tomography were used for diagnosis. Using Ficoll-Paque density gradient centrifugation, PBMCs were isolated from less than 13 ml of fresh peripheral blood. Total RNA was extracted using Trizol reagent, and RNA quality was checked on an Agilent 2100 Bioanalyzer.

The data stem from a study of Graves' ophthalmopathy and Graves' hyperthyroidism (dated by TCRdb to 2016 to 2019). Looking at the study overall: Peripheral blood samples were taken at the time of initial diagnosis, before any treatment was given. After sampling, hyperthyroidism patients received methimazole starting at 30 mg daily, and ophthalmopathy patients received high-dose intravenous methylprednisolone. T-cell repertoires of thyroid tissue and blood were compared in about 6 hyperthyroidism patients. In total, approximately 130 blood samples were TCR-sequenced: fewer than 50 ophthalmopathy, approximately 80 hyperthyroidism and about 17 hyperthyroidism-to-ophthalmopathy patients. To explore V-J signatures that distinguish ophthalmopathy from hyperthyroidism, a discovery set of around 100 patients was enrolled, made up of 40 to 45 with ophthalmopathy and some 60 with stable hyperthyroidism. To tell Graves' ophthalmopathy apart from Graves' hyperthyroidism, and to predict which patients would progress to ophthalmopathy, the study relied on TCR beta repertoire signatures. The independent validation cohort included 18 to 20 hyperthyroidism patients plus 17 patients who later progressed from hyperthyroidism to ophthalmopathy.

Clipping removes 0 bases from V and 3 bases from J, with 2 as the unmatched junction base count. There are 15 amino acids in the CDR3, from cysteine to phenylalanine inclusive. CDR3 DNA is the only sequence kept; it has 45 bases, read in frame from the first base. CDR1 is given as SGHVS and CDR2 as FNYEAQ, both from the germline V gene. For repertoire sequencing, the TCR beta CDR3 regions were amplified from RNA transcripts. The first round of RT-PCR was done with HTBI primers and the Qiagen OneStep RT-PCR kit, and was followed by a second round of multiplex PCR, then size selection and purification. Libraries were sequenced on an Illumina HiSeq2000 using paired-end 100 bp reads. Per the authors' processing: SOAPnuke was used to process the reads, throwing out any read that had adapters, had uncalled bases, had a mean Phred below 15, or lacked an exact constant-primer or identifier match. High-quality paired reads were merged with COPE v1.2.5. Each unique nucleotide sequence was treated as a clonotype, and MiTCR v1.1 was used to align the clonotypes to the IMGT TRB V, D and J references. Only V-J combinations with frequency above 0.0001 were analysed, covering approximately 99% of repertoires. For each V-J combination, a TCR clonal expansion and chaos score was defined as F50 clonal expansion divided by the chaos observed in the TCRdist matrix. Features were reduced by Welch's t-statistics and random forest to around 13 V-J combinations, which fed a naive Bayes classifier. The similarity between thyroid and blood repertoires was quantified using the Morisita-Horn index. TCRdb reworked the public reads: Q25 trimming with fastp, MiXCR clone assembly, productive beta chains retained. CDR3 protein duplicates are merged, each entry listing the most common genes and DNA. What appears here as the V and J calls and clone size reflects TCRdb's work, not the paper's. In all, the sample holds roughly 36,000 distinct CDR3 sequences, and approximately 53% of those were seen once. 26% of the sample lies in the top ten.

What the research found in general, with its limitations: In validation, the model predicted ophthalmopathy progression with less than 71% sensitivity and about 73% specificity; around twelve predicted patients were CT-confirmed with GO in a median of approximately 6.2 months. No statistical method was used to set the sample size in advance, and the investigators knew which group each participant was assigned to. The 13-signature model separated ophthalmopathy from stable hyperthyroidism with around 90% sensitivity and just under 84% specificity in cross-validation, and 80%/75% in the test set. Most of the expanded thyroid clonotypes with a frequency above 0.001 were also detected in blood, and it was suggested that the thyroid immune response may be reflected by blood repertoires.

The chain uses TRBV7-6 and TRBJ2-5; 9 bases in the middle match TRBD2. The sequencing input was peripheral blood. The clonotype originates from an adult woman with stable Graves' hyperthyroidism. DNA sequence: TGTGCCAGCAGCTTAGCGTCTAGCGGGAAAGAGACCCAGTACTTC. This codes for CASSLASSGKETQYF. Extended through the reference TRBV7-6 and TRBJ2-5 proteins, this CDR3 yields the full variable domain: GAGVSQSPRYKVTKRGQDVALRCDPISGHVSLYWYRQALGQGPEFLTYFNYEAQQDKSGLPNDRFSAERPEGSISTLTIQRTEQRDSAMYRCASSLASSGKETQYFGPGTRLLVL.